A single sample is the source of the 8 T cell receptor beta chains below, sequenced in a study of shared clonotypes between healthy human individuals. TCRdb's table, derived via immunoSEQ multiplex PCR, lists solely in-frame clones and lacks some. The sample has approximately 740,000 clones, nearly 95% seen once; the top ten hold around 24%. Naive CD8 cells were CD45RO-negative, positively selected for CCR7, excluding terminally differentiated effector memory CD45RA+ cells. The material sequenced was naive CD8+ T cells sorted from blood. The receptor set was obtained from a young man in good health.

The chain has TRBV25-1 and TRBJ2-2; 14 nucleotides agree with TRBD2. From germline, CDR1 is MGHDK and CDR2 SYGVNS. V lost 4 bases, J lost 7 bases, and 11 bases stayed unmatched. CDR3 length: 18 amino acids. The CDR3 reads CASSVGLAGGGPVGELFF. Written as DNA, the CDR3 is TGTGCCAGCAGTGTAGGACTAGCGGGAGGTGGACCGGTCGGGGAGCTGTTTTTT. Full variable domain (remainder filled in from reference TRBV25-1 and TRBJ2-2): EADIYQTPRYLVIGTGKKITLECSQTMGHDKMYWYQQDPGMELHLIHYSYGVNSTEKGDLSSESTVSRIRTEHFPLTLESARPSHTSQYLCASSVGLAGGGPVGELFFGEGSRLTVL.

This clone was seen a single time. The chain has TRBV10-3 and TRBJ1-1, with 10 positions matching TRBD1. The CDR3 covers 15 residues. The junction had 6 bases not matched to a gene; V was cut back by 4 bases and J by 4 bases. Germline V lookup: CDR1 ENHRY, CDR2 SYGVKD. CDR3 sequence: CAISAQGQGFTEAFF. The CDR3 DNA sequence: TGTGCCATCAGTGCTCAGGGACAGGGGTTCACTGAAGCTTTCTTT.

With regard to this clone: A read error may produce the germline difference seen at one junction end. This rearrangement joins TRBV9 to TRBJ2-7; possible D gene TRBD2, 5 bases. The CDR3 runs to 10 residues. Germline V lookup: CDR1 SGDLS, CDR2 YYNGEE. CDR3 nucleotide sequence: TGTGCCAGCAGCGCCGACTACCTCCACTTC. Residues: CASSADYLHF. The full variable domain, its missing parts supplied by reference TRBV9 and TRBJ2-7, is DSGVTQTPKHLITATGQRVTLRCSPRSGDLSVYWYQQSLDQGLQFLIQYYNGEERAKGNILERFSAQQFPDLHSELNLSSLELGDSALYFCASSADYLHFGPGTRLTVT.

The CDR3 bases are TGTGCCAGTACGAAAGCCGGGGACAGGGGGTGGTCTGAAGCTTTCTTT. Amino acids: CASTKAGDRGWSEAFF. This rearrangement joins TRBV27 to TRBJ1-1, with TRBD1 identical over 11 bases. The CDR3 contains 16 residues. The V gene end was trimmed by 9 bases and the J gene end by 6 bases; junction bases not matched to a gene: 15. Germline CDR1 and CDR2: MNHEY and SMNVEV (reference sequence).

V usage is TRBV28 and J usage is TRBJ2-1, with D unresolved. Between the trimmed V and J ends, which lost 2 bases and 7 bases, there was a span of 9 bases. Germline loops: CDR1 MDHEN, CDR2 SYDVKM. This CDR3 contains 13 residues. For the CDR3, the DNA is TGTGCCAGCAGTTTACGTGGCGCGAATGAGCAGTTCTTC. Amino acid sequence: CASSLRGANEQFF.

The rearrangement uses TRBV7-9 and TRBJ2-2; D is undetermined. V was shortened by 2 bases and J by 0 bases, with 4 bases between the two germline ends. The CDR3 length is 14 residues. Per germline, CDR1 SEHNR and CDR2 FQNEAQ (reference sequence). The CDR3 DNA sequence: TGTGCCAGCAGCTTAAACCCGAACACCGGGGAGCTGTTTTTT. Residues: CASSLNPNTGELFF.

The chain combines TRBV29-1 with TRBJ1-1; no clear D. There are 12 residues in the CDR3. The germline gives CDR1 SQVTM, CDR2 ANQGSEA. With 4 bases removed from V and 5 bases from J, the gap between germline ends came to 11 bases. This CDR3 reads CSVGRMGTEAFF. The CDR3 DNA is TGCAGCGTTGGGAGGATGGGGACTGAAGCTTTCTTT. Complete variable domain (other parts from reference TRBV29-1 and TRBJ1-1): SAVISQKPSRDICQRGTSLTIQCQVDSQVTMMFWYRQQPGQSLTLIATANQGSEATYESGFVIDKFPISRPNLTFSTLTVSNMSPEDSSIYLCSVGRMGTEAFFGQGTRLTVV.

The chain carries TRBV19 and TRBJ2-6; D gene uncertain. The CDR3 runs to 15 residues. V dropped 6 bases and J dropped 2 bases, with 11 bases sitting between them. CDR1 is LNHDA, CDR2 SQIVND, per germline (reference sequence). The CDR3 protein is CASSDAPPGANVLTF. As DNA, the CDR3 is TGTGCCAGTAGCGATGCCCCACCTGGGGCCAACGTCCTGACTTTC.